The 18 T cell receptor beta chains reported below all come from one sample, sequenced in a study of regulatory T cells in long-lasting Graves disease. According to the study, TCR beta libraries were built with iRepertoire HTBI primers and CDR3-region Arm-PCR. TCRdb re-called the multiplex PCR reads through MiXCR, storing one row per CDR3 protein. This table holds roughly 380,000 distinct CDR3 sequences, about a sixth found once. Noted time point: newly diagnosed GD, antithyroid drugs for less than 3 months. Isolated PBMC RNA provided the starting material for the TCR library. These records were also assigned to another study, of T cells in Graves' hyperthyroidism and ophthalmopathy.

Sequencing used peripheral blood mononuclear cells (PBMCs), obtained at new diagnosis, from a patient treated with antithyroid drugs. The receptors were sampled from a man in his forties or fifties with Graves disease.

This clonotype has at least ten counts. Its ends do not fully match the called genes, so a read error is possible. V is TRBV6-5 and J is TRBJ2-1; possible D gene TRBD2, 5 bases. Germline values: CDR1 MNHEY, CDR2 SVGAGI. CDR3 size: 11 residues. CDR3 amino acids: CASSFGLIQLF. In DNA form, the CDR3 reads TGTGCCAGCAGTTTTGGACTGATTCAGCTCTTC.

The chain has TRBV10-3 and TRBJ1-1; the match to TRBD1 covers 7 bases. From germline, CDR1 is ENHRY and CDR2 SYGVKD. The CDR3 is 14 amino acids. With 6 bases clipped from V and 3 bases from J, the junction kept 7 bases outside the gene matches. CDR3 residues: CAISSTGVDTEAFF. Here the CDR3 DNA reads TGTGCCATCAGCAGTACAGGGGTGGACACTGAAGCTTTCTTT.

This clonotype was seen ten or more times. In nucleotides, the CDR3 is TGTGCCAGCAGTGAAGGCGGTGGACGAGTCGGTCAGCCCCAGCATTTT. It translates to CASSEGGGRVGQPQHF. The chain joins TRBV2 to TRBJ1-5; D call uncertain. The CDR3 runs to 16 residues. Trimming left V 1 base short and J 6 bases short, with 16 bases between. CDR1 SNHLY and CDR2 FYNNEI come from the germline V gene. Filled out from reference TRBV2 and TRBJ1-5, the complete variable domain reads EPEVTQTPSHQVTQMGQEVILRCVPISNHLYFYWYRQILGQKVEFLVSFYNNEISEKSEIFDDQFSVERPDGSNFTLKIRSTKLEDSAMYFCASSEGGGRVGQPQHFGDGTRLSIL.

In regard to this clonotype: Given a much more abundant clone one base away, this may be a read error. The rearrangement links TRBV6-8 to TRBJ2-7; perhaps TRBD1 as D (6 bases). The germline V gene encodes CDR1 MNHGY and CDR2 SAAAGT. Between the trimmed V and J ends, which lost 2 bases and 0 bases, there was a span of 8 bases. The CDR3 is 14 residues long. The CDR3 DNA reads TGTGCCAGCAGTTACCGGGACAACTCCTACGAGCAGTACTTC. Encoded protein: CASSYRDNSYEQYF.

This clonotype was counted ten times or more. V and J are TRBV6-5 and TRBJ2-1; no clear D. This CDR3 has 15 amino acids. Germline V gene data show CDR1 as MNHEY and CDR2 as SVGAGI. With 0 bases removed from V and 9 bases from J, the gap between germline ends came to 15 bases. CDR3 residues: CASSYSIARSAEQFF. The CDR3 nucleotides read TGTGCCAGCAGTTACTCGATCGCGAGGTCTGCTGAGCAGTTCTTC.

J is TRBJ1-2 and V is TRBV7-3; D remains unclear. Germline V gives CDR1 SGHTA, CDR2 FQGTGA. Trimming removed 0 bases at V and 4 bases at J, with 12 bases between. The CDR3 runs 15 residues. This chain's CDR3 is CASSLTPGISYGYTF. The CDR3 DNA sequence: TGTGCCAGCAGCTTAACCCCGGGTATCAGCTATGGCTACACCTTC.

This clonotype was seen ten or more times. The genes are TRBV5-1 and TRBJ2-1; a possible D gene is TRBD1 (5 bases). The germline V gene has CDR1 SGHRS and CDR2 YFSETQ. Trimming removed 0 bases at V and 1 base at J, with 11 bases between. The CDR3 contains 16 residues. The CDR3 is CASSLGVTASYNEQFF. The CDR3 bases are TGCGCCAGCAGCTTGGGGGTGACAGCTTCCTACAATGAGCAGTTCTTC.

This clonotype was seen many times. A single base separates this from a much larger clone, so it may be a read error. The chain recombines TRBV5-1 with TRBJ2-7; 7 bases are a match to TRBD1. V was pared by 1 base and J by 3 bases, with 4 bases of the junction left unmatched. This CDR3 comprises 14 residues. Germline lookup yields CDR1 SGHRS and CDR2 YFSETQ. The CDR3 sequence is CASSLKQGFYEQYF. The DNA for the CDR3 is TGCGCCAGCAGCTTGAAACAGGGGTTCTACGAGCAGTACTTC.

The chain uses TRBV12-3 or TRBV12-4 and TRBJ2-2; unclear D gene. This CDR3 is 16 amino acids long. Trimming left V 3 bases short and J 2 bases short, with 13 bases between. CDR3 region: CASSFLRTANTGELFF. DNA for the CDR3: TGTGCCAGCAGTTTTTTGAGGACCGCTAACACCGGGGAGCTGTTTTTT.

The V call is TRBV5-1, the J call TRBJ2-2; 7 nucleotides line up with TRBD2. Trimming cost V 4 bases and J 2 bases; bases outside gene matches: 11. The CDR3 loop spans 17 amino acids. CDR1 and CDR2 (germline): SGHRS, YFSETQ. CDR3 sequence reads: CASSTPGAGDNTGELFF. As DNA, the CDR3 is TGCGCCAGCAGCACCCCTGGGGCGGGGGACAACACCGGGGAGCTGTTTTTT.

This clonotype occurred a few times. The gene calls are TRBV10-2 and TRBJ2-1; D call uncertain. Trimming stripped 6 bases from V and 2 bases from J, with 11 bases between. CDR3 size: 14 residues. Germline CDR1 is WSHSY and CDR2 is SAAADI. The CDR3 sequence is CASRSPNAYNEQFF. The CDR3 DNA sequence: TGCGCCAGCAGGTCACCTAACGCCTACAATGAGCAGTTCTTC.

Ten or more counts support this clonotype. The chain carries TRBV20-1 and TRBJ1-2, with 7 bases fitting TRBD1. The CDR3 has 13 residues. Germline V gives CDR1 DFQATT, CDR2 SNEGSKA (reference sequence). Losses at the gene ends were 2 bases for V and 6 bases for J; bases not matched to a gene: 6. In nucleotides, the CDR3 is TGCAGTGCTAGATTCCTAGGACAGGATGGCTACACCTTC. Its translation is CSARFLGQDGYTF.

This clonotype came up many times. The chain has TRBV4-1 and TRBJ2-5; 7 bases agree with TRBD2. Germline-derived CDR1 and CDR2 are MGHRA and YSYEKL. This CDR3 is built from 15 residues. V shed 3 bases and J 2 bases; nucleotides not matched to a gene: 6. The CDR3 bases are TGCGCCAGCAGCCAGTCACTAGCGCCACAAGAGACCCAGTACTTC. Amino acid sequence: CASSQSLAPQETQYF.

This clonotype turned up a few times. This chain joins TRBV5-8 and TRBJ2-7, with D unresolved. V was clipped by 1 base and J by 2 bases, with 19 bases between them. Germline lookup yields CDR1 SGHTS and CDR2 YDEGEE. The CDR3 totals 17 residues. CDR3 in amino acids: CASSLMRWTENTYEQYF. The CDR3 DNA sequence: TGTGCCAGCAGCTTGATGCGCTGGACGGAAAATACCTACGAGCAGTACTTC.

A few counts support this clonotype. V usage is TRBV4-2 and J usage is TRBJ2-3; 8 nucleotides line up with TRBD2. J was trimmed by 0 bases and V by 6 bases; bases with no gene match: 8. Germline lookup yields CDR1 LGHNA and CDR2 YNFKEQ. The CDR3 loop spans 16 amino acids. CDR3 sequence (DNA): TGTGCCAGCAGTTCTCAACTAGCGGCAAGCACAGATACGCAGTATTTT. It yields the protein CASSSQLAASTDTQYF.

This clonotype was seen a handful of times. V is TRBV7-2 and J is TRBJ2-7; D unclear. The germline V and J ends were trimmed by 4 bases and 6 bases, with 10 bases remaining between them. The CDR3 length is 12 residues. Germline V CDR1 and CDR2: SGHTA, FQGNSA. DNA for the CDR3: TGTGCCAGCAGCTCAGACATAGGCGAGCAGTACTTC. This sequence encodes CASSSDIGEQYF.

This clonotype has a count of ten or more. The chain links TRBV24-1 to TRBJ2-3; TRBD1 might be the D (6 bases). Per the germline V gene, CDR1 is KGHDR and CDR2 is SFDVKD. V shed 3 bases and J shed 2 bases, with 14 bases lying between them. There are 16 residues in the CDR3. CDR3 nucleotides: TGTGCCACCAGTGATAGGGGGTTCCCACCCACAGATACGCAGTATTTT. Residues: CATSDRGFPPTDTQYF.

This clonotype was seen many times. The chain uses TRBV29-1 and TRBJ1-4; D is perhaps TRBD1 (5 bases). This CDR3 is built from 14 residues. The ends were cut back, 6 bases at V and 4 bases at J, with 15 bases in the middle. Germline V lookup: CDR1 SQVTM, CDR2 ANQGSEA. CDR3 DNA: TGCAGCGTGAGGGGTGGACCGAGTAATGAAAAACTGTTTTTT. It is translated as CSVRGGPSNEKLFF.